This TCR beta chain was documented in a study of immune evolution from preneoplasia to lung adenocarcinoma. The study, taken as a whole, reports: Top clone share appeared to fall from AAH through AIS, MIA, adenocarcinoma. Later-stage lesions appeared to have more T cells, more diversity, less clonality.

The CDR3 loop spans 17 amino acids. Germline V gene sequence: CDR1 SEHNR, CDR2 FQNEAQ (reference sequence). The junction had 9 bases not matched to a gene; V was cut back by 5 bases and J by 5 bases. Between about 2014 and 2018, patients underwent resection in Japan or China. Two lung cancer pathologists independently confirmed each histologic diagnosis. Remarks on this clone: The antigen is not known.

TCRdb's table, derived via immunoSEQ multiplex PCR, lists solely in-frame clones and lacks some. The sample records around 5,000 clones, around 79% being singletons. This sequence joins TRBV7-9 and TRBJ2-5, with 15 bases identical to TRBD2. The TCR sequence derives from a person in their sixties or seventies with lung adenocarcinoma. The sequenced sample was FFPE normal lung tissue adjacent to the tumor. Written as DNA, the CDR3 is TGTGCCAGCAGCCCGGGACTAGCGGGGGGAACTGGGGAGACCCAGTACTTC. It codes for CASSPGLAGGTGETQYF.